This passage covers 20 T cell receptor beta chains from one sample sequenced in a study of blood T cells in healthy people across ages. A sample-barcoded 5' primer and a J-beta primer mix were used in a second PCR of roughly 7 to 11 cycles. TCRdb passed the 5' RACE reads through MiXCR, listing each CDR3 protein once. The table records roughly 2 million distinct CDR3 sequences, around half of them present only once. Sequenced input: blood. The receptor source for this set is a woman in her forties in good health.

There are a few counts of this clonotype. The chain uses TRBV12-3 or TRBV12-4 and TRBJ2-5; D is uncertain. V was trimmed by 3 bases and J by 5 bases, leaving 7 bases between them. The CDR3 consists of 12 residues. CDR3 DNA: TGTGCCAGCAGTTTTACAGTGGAGACCCAGTACTTC. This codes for CASSFTVETQYF.

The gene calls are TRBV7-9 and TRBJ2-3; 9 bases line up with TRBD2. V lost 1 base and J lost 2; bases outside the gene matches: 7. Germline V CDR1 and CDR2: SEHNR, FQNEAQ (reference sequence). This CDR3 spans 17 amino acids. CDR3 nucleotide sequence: TGTGCCAGCAGCTTAGATTTAGCGGGGGCCTTCACAGATACGCAGTATTTT. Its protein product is CASSLDLAGAFTDTQYF.

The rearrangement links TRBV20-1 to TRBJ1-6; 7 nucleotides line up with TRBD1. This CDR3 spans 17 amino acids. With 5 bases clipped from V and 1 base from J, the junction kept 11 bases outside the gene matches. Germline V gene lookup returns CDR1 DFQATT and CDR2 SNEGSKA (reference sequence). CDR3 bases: TGCAGTGCTTCCGGAGCAGGGGGAGATTCCTATAATTCACCCCTCCACTTT. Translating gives CSASGAGGDSYNSPLHF.

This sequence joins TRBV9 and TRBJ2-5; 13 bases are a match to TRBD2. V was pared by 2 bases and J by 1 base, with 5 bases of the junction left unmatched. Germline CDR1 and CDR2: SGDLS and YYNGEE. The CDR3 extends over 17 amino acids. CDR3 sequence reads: CASSVGLAGSLQETQYF. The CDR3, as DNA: TGTGCCAGCAGCGTGGGACTAGCGGGGAGCCTCCAAGAGACCCAGTACTTC.

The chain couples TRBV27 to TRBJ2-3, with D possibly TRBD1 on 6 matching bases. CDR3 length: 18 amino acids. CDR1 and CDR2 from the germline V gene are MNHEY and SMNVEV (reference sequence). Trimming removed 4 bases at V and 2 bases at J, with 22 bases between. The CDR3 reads CASSSLRPPGDLTDTQYF. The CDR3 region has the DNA TGTGCCAGCAGTTCGCTTCGCCCTCCAGGGGACCTCACAGATACGCAGTATTTT.

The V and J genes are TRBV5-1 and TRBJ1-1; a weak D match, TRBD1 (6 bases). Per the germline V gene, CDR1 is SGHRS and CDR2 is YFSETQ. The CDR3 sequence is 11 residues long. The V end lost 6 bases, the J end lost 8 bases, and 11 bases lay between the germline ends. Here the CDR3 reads CASNTGREAFF. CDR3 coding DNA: TGCGCCAGCAATACAGGGAGAGAAGCTTTCTTT.

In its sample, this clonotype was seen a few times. The CDR3 is CATSNNPGEQYF. Here the CDR3 DNA reads TGTGCCACCTCCAACAACCCGGGGGAGCAGTACTTC. The chain recombines TRBV15 with TRBJ2-4; weak D call: TRBD2 (6 bases). The CDR3 contains 12 residues. V lost 8 bases and J 13 bases, leaving 18 bases between the germline ends. Germline V gene data show CDR1 as LNHNV and CDR2 as YYDKDF (reference sequence).

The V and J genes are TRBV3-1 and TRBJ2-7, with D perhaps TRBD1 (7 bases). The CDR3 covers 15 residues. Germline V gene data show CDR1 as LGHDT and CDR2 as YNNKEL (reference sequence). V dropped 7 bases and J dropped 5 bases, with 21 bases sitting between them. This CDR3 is CASTPRGVNPNEQYF. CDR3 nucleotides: TGTGCCAGCACCCCCAGGGGGGTGAACCCGAACGAGCAGTACTTC.

CDR3 protein: CSARDIKGSTDTQYF. For the CDR3, the DNA is TGCAGTGCTAGAGACATCAAGGGTTCCACAGATACGCAGTATTTT. The chain joins TRBV20-1 to TRBJ2-3; no definite D call. Trimming removed 0 bases at V and 2 bases at J, with 12 bases between. Germline V gene lookup returns CDR1 DFQATT and CDR2 SNEGSKA (reference sequence). The CDR3 is 15 amino acids.

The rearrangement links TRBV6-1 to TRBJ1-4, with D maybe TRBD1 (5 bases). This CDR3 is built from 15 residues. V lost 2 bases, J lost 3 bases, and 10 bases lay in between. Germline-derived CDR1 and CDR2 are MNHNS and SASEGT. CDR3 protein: CASSERRGANEKLFF. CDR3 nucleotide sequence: TGTGCCAGCAGTGAAAGGCGGGGGGCTAATGAAAAACTGTTTTTT.

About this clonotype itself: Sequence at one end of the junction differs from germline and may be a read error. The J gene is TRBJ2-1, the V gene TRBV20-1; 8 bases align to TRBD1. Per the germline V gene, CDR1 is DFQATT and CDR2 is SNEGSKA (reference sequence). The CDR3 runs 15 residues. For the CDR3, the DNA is TGCGGTGCTAGAAATACAGGGGGCTCCTACAATGAGCAGTTCTTC. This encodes CGARNTGGSYNEQFF.

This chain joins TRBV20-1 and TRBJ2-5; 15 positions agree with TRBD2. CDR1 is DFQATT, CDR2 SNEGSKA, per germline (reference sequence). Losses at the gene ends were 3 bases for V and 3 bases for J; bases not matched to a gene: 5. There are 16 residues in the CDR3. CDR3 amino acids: CSASRTSGGAEETQYF. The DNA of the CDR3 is TGCAGTGCTAGCAGGACTAGCGGGGGGGCGGAAGAGACCCAGTACTTC.

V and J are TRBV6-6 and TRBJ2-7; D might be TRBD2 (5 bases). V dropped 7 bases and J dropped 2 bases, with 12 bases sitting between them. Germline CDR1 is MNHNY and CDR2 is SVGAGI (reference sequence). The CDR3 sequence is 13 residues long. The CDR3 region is CASTFGVPYEQYF. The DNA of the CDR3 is TGTGCCAGCACGTTCGGGGTCCCCTACGAGCAGTACTTC.

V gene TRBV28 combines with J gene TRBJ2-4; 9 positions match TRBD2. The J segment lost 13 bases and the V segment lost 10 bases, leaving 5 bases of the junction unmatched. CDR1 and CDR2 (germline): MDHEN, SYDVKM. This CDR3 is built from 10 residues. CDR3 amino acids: CATSGTSQYF. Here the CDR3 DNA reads TGTGCCACCTCCGGGACTAGCCAGTACTTC.

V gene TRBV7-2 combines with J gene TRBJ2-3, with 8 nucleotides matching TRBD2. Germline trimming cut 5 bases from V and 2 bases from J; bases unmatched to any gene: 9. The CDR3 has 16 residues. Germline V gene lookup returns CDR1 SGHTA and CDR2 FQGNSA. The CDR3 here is CASSPAGTRNTDTQYF. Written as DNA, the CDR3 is TGTGCCAGCAGCCCAGCCGGGACTAGGAACACAGATACGCAGTATTTT.

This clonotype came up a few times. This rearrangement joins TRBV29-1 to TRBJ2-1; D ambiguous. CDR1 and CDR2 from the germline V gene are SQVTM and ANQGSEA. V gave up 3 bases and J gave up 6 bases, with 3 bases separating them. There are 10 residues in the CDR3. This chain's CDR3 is CSVDLNEQFF. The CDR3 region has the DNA TGCAGCGTTGACCTCAATGAGCAGTTCTTC.

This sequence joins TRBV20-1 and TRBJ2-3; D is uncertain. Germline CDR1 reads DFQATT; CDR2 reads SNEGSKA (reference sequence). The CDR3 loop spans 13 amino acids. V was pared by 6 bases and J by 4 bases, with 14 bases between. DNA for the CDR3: TGCAGTGCCAGACGAGTGGCGGCAGATACGCAGTATTTT. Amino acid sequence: CSARRVAADTQYF.

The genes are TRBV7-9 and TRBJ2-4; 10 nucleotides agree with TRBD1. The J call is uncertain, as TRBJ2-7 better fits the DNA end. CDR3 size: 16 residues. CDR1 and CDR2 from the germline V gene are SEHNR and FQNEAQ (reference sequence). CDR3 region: CASSLGAGQGSYEQYF. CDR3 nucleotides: TGTGCCAGCAGCTTAGGCGCGGGACAGGGGTCCTACGAGCAGTACTTC.

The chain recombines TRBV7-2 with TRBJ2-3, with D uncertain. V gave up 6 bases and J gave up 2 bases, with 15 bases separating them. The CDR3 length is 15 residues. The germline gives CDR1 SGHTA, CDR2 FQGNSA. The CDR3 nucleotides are TGTGCCAGCAGTCAAGGGCTGCTCGACACAGATACGCAGTATTTT. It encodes CASSQGLLDTDTQYF.

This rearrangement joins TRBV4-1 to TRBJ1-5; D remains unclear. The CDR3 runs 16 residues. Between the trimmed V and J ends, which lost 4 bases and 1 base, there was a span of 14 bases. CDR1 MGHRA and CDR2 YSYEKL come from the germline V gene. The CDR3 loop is CASSLGPSGSNQPQHF. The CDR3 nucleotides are TGCGCCAGCAGCCTGGGTCCAAGCGGCAGCAATCAGCCCCAGCATTTT.